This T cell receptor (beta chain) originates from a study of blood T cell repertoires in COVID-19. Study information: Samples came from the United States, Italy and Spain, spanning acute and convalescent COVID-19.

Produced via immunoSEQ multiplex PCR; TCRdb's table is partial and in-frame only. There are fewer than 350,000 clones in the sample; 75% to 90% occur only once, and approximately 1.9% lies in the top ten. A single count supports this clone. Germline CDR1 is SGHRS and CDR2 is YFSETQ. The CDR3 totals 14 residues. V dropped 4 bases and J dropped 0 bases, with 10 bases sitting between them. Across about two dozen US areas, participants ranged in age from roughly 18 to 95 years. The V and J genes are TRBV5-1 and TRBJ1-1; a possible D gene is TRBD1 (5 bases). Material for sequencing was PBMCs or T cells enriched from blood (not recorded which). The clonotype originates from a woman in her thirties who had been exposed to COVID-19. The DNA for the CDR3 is TGCGCCAGCAGCGCGGGACGGATGAACACTGAAGCTTTCTTT. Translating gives CASSAGRMNTEAFF.